This T cell receptor beta chain was documented in a study of shared clonotypes between healthy human individuals. Study background: CD4 naive and memory got three plates each, CD8 naive two, CD8 memory one. Study findings and constraints: Non-shared clonotypes had lower generation probabilities than clonotypes shared by all four sorted-subset donors.

Adult Caucasians living in Nashville, Tennessee made up all of the donors. For each subset, genomic DNA was distributed in equal portions over several immunoSEQ plates. TCRdb's copy holds only in-frame clones and misses some; the assay was immunoSEQ multiplex PCR. The profile shows about 680,000 clones, about three quarters of them singletons. With respect to this clone: Its antigen is undetermined.

The specimen was memory CD4+ T cells sorted from blood. Regarding subset: CD45RA-negative fraction. The sequence was obtained from a woman aged 25-40 years in good health.

The CDR3 region has the DNA TGTGCCTGGAAACGGACAGGGGGGAACGAGCAGTACTTC. This codes for CAWKRTGGNEQYF. The genes are TRBV30 and TRBJ2-7, with 10 bases identical to TRBD1. Losses at the gene ends were 4 bases for V and 5 bases for J; bases not matched to a gene: 5. Per the germline V gene, CDR1 is GTSNPN and CDR2 is SVGIG (reference sequence). CDR3 length equals 13 residues.